This is a list of T cell receptor beta chains from one sample in a study of OX40 agonist ivuxolimab in advanced cancers. Only in-frame clones appear in the TCRdb table, and some are missing; sequencing was by immunoSEQ multiplex PCR. The sample holds 50,000 or so clones; around 88% are singletons and the top ten take roughly 31%. Specimen: CD4+ or CD8+ T cells sorted from blood, collected in a trial of the OX40 agonist ivuxolimab. All receptors derive from an adult with an advanced solid tumor such as melanoma, head and neck, liver or kidney cancer. CDR3s leave out the opening cysteine and the closing phenylalanine or tryptophan.

v_call cdr3_aa
TRBV5-6 ASSLVHQSYEQY
TRBV10-3 AISDQGETSTDTQY
TRBV27 ASRQGYEQY
TRBV4-1 ASSQGTGVPYNSPLH
TRBV7-9 ASTAQSQPSNEQF
TRBV30 AWRRYEQY
TRBV28 ASSADTGTSGRLSQF
TRBV7-9 ASSGDRDPQETQY
TRBV11-2 ASSLAGTYEQY
TRBV15 ATSRTGEDYEQY
TRBV7-9 ASSSTGGAGANVLT
TRBV7-9 ASSLVARADTQY
TRBV15 ATSSRTTAEAF
TRBV27 ASSTGGYYNEQF
TRBV7-9 ASSFGAYTGELF
TRBV9 ASSVATDTQY
TRBV18 ASSPDGAYEQY
TRBV2 ASSDTSGAIEQY
TRBV6-4 ASSDYRPGQGIHEQY
TRBV15 ATSRPSGRFNEQF
TRBV11-2 ASTEGTEAF
TRBV4-1 ASSQVNRLNEKLF
TRBV7-8 ASSLVVLGGGETQY
TRBV15 ATSSGTSGEINEQY